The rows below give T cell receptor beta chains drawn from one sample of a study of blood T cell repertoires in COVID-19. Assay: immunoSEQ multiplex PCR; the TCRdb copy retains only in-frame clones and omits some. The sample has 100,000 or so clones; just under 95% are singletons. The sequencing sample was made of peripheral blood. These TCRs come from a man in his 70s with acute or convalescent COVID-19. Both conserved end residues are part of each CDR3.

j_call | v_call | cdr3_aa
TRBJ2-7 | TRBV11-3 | CASSLDGQSYEQYF
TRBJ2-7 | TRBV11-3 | CASSPTSGPISSYEQYF
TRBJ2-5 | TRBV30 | CAWSVGAGGAQETQYF
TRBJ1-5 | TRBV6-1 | CASSERLRGQVVGDNQPQHF
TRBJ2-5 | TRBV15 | CATSARQGQETQYF
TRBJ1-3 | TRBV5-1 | CASSLAGGTGNTIYF
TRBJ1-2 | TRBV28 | CASSSGRRDGYTF
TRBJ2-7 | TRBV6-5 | CASSSGGYSYEQYF
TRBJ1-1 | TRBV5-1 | CASSLVGQGRGNTEAFF
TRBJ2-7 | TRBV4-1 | CASSQDRGGYEQYF
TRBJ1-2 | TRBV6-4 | CASSEGASGGYTF
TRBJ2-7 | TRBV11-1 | CASSFPGYYEQYF
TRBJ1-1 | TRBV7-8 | CASSVGQGNTEAFF
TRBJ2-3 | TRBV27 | CASSFGSTPLGTDTQYF
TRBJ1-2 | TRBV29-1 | CSVSGGDSYGYTF
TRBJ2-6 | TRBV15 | CATSRGQLLSGANVLTF
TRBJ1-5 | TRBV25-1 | CASSGRDRGFYSNQPQHF
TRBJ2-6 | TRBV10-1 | CASSGRESGANVLTF
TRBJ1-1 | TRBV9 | CASSEAGRTEAFF
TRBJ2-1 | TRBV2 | CASKGVAYTYNEQFF
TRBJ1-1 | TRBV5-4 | CASSLKQGQGTEAFF
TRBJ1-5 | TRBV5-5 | CASSFYINQPQHF
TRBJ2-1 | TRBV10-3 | CAIRLAGEGGNEQFF
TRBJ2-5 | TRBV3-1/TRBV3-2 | CASSRGGAFLETQYF
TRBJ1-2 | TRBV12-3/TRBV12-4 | CASSSGANYGYTF
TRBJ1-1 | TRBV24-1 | CATSEPGNTEAFF
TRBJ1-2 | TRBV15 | CATSRDQGSGYGYTF
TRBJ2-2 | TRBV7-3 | CASSPRLAGTGELFF
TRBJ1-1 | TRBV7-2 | CASVDFAGIGTEAFF
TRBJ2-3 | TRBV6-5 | CASRPRQDPTDTQYF
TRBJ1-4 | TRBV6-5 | CASSFLNEKLFF
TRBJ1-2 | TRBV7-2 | CASSAWDRGTVGYTF
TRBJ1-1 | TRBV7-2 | CASRDREGHTEAFF
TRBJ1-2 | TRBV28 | CASSTGPGVGYTF
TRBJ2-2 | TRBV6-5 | CASRRSTGNTGELFF
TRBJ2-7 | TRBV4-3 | CASSPGLAGTYEQYF
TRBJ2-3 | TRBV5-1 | CASSTGTGATDTQYF
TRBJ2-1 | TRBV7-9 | CASSSGNSYNEQFF
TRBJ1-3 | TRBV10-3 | CAITGQPSGNTIYF
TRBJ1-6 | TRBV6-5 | CASSSSTGSHSPLHF
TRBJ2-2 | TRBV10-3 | CAISDLRGQRTGELFF
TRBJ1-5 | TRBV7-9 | CASSLPLQPQHF
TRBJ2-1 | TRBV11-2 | CASLGLGSYNEQFF
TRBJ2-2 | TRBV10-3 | CAISAGQGAAGELFF
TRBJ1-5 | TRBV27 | CASSLSRVGGQPQHF
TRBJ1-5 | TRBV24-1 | CATGGQVSSPYSNQPQHF
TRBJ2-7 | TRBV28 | CASSLYGVGTYEQYF
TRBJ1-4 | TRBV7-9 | CASSGQGNEKLFF
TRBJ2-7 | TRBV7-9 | CASSSRDYLGEQYF
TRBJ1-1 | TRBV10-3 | CAISVGAMNTEAFF
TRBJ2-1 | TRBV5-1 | CASSLGQGWNEQFF
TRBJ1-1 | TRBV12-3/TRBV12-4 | CASSEQVHTEAFF
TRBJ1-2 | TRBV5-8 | CASSFAGYGYTF
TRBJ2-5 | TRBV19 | CASSSVAGGTQYF
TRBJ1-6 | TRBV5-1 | CASSTDRGRNSPLHF